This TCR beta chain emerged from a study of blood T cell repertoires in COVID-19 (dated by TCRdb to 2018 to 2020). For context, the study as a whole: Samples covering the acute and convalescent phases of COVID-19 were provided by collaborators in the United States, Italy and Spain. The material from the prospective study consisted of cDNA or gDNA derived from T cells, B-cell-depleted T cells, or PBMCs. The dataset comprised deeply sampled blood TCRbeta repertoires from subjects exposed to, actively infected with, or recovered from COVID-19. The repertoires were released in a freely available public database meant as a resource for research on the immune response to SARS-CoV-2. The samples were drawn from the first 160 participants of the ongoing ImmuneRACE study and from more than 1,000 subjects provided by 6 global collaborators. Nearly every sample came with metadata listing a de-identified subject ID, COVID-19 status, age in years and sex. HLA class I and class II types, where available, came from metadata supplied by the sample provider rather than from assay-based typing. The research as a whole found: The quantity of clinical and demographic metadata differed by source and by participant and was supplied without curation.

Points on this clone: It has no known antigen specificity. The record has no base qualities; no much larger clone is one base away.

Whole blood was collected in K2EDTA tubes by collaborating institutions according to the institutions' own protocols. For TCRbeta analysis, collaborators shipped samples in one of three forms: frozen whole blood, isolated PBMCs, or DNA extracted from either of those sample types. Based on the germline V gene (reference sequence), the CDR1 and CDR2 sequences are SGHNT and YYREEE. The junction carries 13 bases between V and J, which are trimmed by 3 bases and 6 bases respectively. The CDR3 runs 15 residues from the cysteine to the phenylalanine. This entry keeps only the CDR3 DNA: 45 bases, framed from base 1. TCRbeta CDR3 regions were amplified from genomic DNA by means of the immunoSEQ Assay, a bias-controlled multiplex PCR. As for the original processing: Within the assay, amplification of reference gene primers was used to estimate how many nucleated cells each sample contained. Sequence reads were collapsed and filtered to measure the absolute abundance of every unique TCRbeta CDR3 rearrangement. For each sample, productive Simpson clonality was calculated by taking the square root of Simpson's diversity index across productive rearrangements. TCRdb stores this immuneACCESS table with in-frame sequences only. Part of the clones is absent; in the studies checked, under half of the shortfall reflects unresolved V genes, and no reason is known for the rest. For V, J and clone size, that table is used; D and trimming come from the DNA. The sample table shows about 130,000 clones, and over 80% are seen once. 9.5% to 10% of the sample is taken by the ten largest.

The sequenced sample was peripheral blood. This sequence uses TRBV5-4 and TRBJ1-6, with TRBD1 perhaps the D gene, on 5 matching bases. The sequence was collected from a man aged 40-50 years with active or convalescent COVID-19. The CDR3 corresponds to CASSSSQGTNSPLHF. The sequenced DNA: TGTGCCAGCAGCTCCTCGCAGGGCACTAATTCACCCCTCCACTTT.